This entry lists 27 T cell receptor beta chains sequenced from one sample in a study of cytomegalovirus exposure and HLA in healthy donors. Libraries were prepared by immunoSEQ multiplex PCR; TCRdb keeps only in-frame clonotypes and omits some of them. This sample has roughly 250,000 clones, with more than 75% found just once. Sequencing was carried out using PBMCs. The receptors shown here come from a young woman in good health and CMV-seropositive.

The V gene is TRBV7-2, the J gene TRBJ1-2; D remains ambiguous. The length of the CDR3 is 13 residues. Germline V gene lookup returns CDR1 SGHTA and CDR2 FQGNSA. Trimming left V 5 bases short and J 8 bases short, with 15 bases between. The CDR3 region has the DNA TGTGCCAGCAGCGGACGGACTTTTCACGGCTACACCTTC. Amino acids: CASSGRTFHGYTF.

This clone was seen a handful of times. The chain carries TRBV2 and TRBJ2-5; 11 bases match TRBD2. This CDR3 has 16 residues. The V gene end was trimmed by 3 bases and the J gene end by 1 base; junction bases not matched to a gene: 4. Germline-derived CDR1 and CDR2 are SNHLY and FYNNEI. The CDR3 nucleotides are TGTGCCAGCAGTGAGATAGCGGGAGGGATCCAAGAGACCCAGTACTTC. This encodes CASSEIAGGIQETQYF.

The chain carries TRBV5-1 and TRBJ2-7, with 10 bases fitting TRBD1. Looked up from germline, CDR1 is SGHRS and CDR2 is YFSETQ. CDR3 size: 14 residues. Trimming at V came to 5 bases and at J to 3 bases, leaving 5 bases not matched to a gene. CDR3: CASRSTGGSYEQYF. The CDR3 DNA reads TGCGCCAGCAGGTCGACAGGGGGCAGCTACGAGCAGTACTTC.

This clone was recorded once. The CDR3 here is CASYRTEHTTYPNPKTQYF. Written as DNA, the CDR3 is TGCGCCAGCTATAGGACAGAACACACCACATACCCCAATCCTAAGACCCAGTACTTC. V usage is TRBV23-1 and J usage is TRBJ2-5; possible D gene TRBD1, 6 bases. TRBV23-1 is reported as an ORF; its role is uncertain. The CDR3 runs 19 residues. V lost 8 bases, J lost 6 bases, and 34 bases lay in between.

This chain connects TRBV10-2 to TRBJ2-1, with 7 bases matching TRBD1. The CDR3 is made up of 12 amino acids. CDR1 and CDR2 from the germline V gene are WSHSY and SAAADI. V lost 6 bases and J lost 6; bases outside the gene matches: 2. This chain's CDR3 is CASRGQLNEQFF. CDR3 bases: TGCGCCAGCAGGGGACAGCTCAATGAGCAGTTCTTC.

The chain carries TRBV5-4 and TRBJ1-1, with a possible D match to TRBD1 (5 bases). CDR3 length: 15 residues. Looked up from germline, CDR1 is SGHNT and CDR2 is YYREEE (reference sequence). V gave up 2 bases and J gave up 5 bases, with 16 bases separating them. CDR3 sequence reads: CASSFGATSSTEAFF. The DNA of the CDR3 is TGTGCCAGCAGCTTTGGGGCTACAAGTAGTACTGAAGCTTTCTTT.

The chain has TRBV5-5 and TRBJ2-5; a possible D gene is TRBD2 (7 bases). The V end lost 2 bases, the J end lost 5 bases, and 13 bases lay between the germline ends. Germline assignment: CDR1 SGHKS and CDR2 YYEKEE (reference sequence). The CDR3 runs 14 residues. Here the CDR3 reads CASSFRGAEETQYF. In DNA, the CDR3 is TGTGCCAGCAGCTTTCGGGGGGCAGAGGAGACCCAGTACTTC.

The chain employs TRBV5-1 and TRBJ1-2; 7 bases are shared with TRBD1. The germline V gene has CDR1 SGHRS and CDR2 YFSETQ. The CDR3 length is 13 residues. The ends lost 8 bases at V and 8 bases at J; junction bases unmatched: 12. The CDR3 region has the DNA TGCGCCAGTTCAAACAGGGGACCGGACGGCTACACCTTC. Residues: CASSNRGPDGYTF.

The CDR3 bases are TGTGCCAGCAGCGCAGACGCTGGACTAGCGGGAGGCTACGAGCAGTACTTC. Protein product: CASSADAGLAGGYEQYF. This chain links TRBV7-6 with TRBJ2-7; 14 bases agree with TRBD2. This CDR3 spans 17 amino acids. The V and J ends lost 5 bases and 3 bases, in that order; junction bases with no gene match: 9. Germline-derived CDR1 and CDR2 are SGHVS and FNYEAQ. The entire variable domain, with the rest obtained from reference TRBV7-6 and TRBJ2-7, is as follows: GAGVSQSPRYKVTKRGQDVALRCDPISGHVSLYWYRQALGQGPEFLTYFNYEAQQDKSGLPNDRFSAERPEGSISTLTIQRTEQRDSAMYRCASSADAGLAGGYEQYFGPGTRLTVT.

The chain couples TRBV4-1 to TRBJ1-5; D may be TRBD1 (6 bases). The germline V and J ends were trimmed by 2 bases and 5 bases, with 10 bases remaining between them. Germline values: CDR1 MGHRA, CDR2 YSYEKL. This CDR3 is 14 amino acids long. The CDR3, as DNA: TGCGCCAGCAGCCAAATAGGGGGGGATCAGCCCCAGCATTTT. It translates to CASSQIGGDQPQHF.

This sequence joins TRBV29-1 and TRBJ2-3; TRBD1 matches 7 bases. J gave up 3 bases and V 8 bases, and 11 bases lay outside the gene matches. Germline V gene lookup returns CDR1 SQVTM and CDR2 ANQGSEA. The length of the CDR3 is 14 residues. The CDR3 protein is CSSAQGSPTDTQYF. CDR3 bases: TGCAGCTCAGCACAGGGGAGTCCGACAGATACGCAGTATTTT.

The gene calls are TRBV7-9 and TRBJ2-7; D is undetermined. This CDR3 has 12 residues. Trimming pared 4 bases from V and 3 bases from J, leaving 7 bases between. Germline-derived CDR1 and CDR2 are SEHNR and FQNEAQ (reference sequence). The CDR3 protein is CASSSNNYEQYF. CDR3 DNA: TGTGCCAGCAGCTCCAACAACTACGAGCAGTACTTC. Complete variable domain (other parts from reference TRBV7-9 and TRBJ2-7): DTGVSQNPRHKITKRGQNVTFRCDPISEHNRLYWYRQTLGQGPEFLTYFQNEAQLEKSRLLSDRFSAERPKGSFSTLEIQRTEQGDSAMYLCASSSNNYEQYFGPGTRLTVT.

This CDR3 reads CATRTGINEQFF. The CDR3 DNA follows: TGTGCCACCCGGACAGGGATAAATGAGCAGTTCTTC. V usage is TRBV19 and J usage is TRBJ2-1; 8 bases fit TRBD1. J gave up 7 bases and V 10 bases, and 6 bases lay outside the gene matches. CDR3 size: 12 residues. The germline V gene encodes CDR1 LNHDA and CDR2 SQIVND (reference sequence). Together with reference TRBV19 and TRBJ2-1, the CDR3 gives the full variable domain: DGGITQSPKYLFRKEGQNVTLSCEQNLNHDAMYWYRQDPGQGLRLIYYSQIVNDFQKGDIAEGYSVSREKKESFPLTVTSAQKNPTAFYLCATRTGINEQFFGPGTRLTVL.

This clone occurred a few times. The V and J genes are TRBV6-6 and TRBJ2-5; a weak D match, TRBD1 (6 bases). Germline V gene lookup returns CDR1 MNHNY and CDR2 SVGAGI (reference sequence). There are 13 residues in the CDR3. V was cut by 6 bases and J by 3 bases, with 11 bases left in between. The CDR3 sequence is CASSNRVEETQYF. CDR3 nucleotide sequence: TGTGCCAGCAGCAACAGGGTAGAAGAGACCCAGTACTTC.

V usage is TRBV15 and J usage is TRBJ2-2, with a tentative D call TRBD1 (5 bases). Looked up from germline, CDR1 is LNHNV and CDR2 is YYDKDF (reference sequence). The CDR3 totals 16 residues. V dropped 3 bases and J dropped 3 bases, with 14 bases sitting between them. The DNA of the CDR3 is TGTGCCACCAGCAGGATCGGACACATCGACACCGGGGAGCTGTTTTTT. Translation gives CATSRIGHIDTGELFF.

The gene calls are TRBV27 and TRBJ2-7; 8 nucleotides match TRBD1. V shed 6 bases and J 0 bases; nucleotides not matched to a gene: 13. Germline V gene data show CDR1 as MNHEY and CDR2 as SMNVEV (reference sequence). The CDR3 has 17 residues. The CDR3 sequence: CASRVSLTQGGSYEQYF. DNA for the CDR3: TGTGCCAGCAGGGTCTCCCTTACACAGGGGGGCTCCTACGAGCAGTACTTC.

V usage is TRBV7-3 and J usage is TRBJ2-1, with a tentative D call TRBD2 (5 bases). Germline V gene sequence: CDR1 SGHTA, CDR2 FQGTGA. This CDR3 has 15 amino acids. Trimming pared 3 bases from V and 9 bases from J, leaving 18 bases between. CDR3 coding DNA: TGTGCCAGCAGCTTCAGTGGGAGTGGTACGGGTGAGCAGTTCTTC. It encodes CASSFSGSGTGEQFF.

CDR3 bases: TGCGCCAGCAGCCAAGATGAAGGACAGCTCCTCTCTGGAAACACCATATATTTT. Protein: CASSQDEGQLLSGNTIYF. The chain links TRBV4-1 to TRBJ1-3; D perhaps matches TRBD1 (6 bases). V was trimmed by 0 bases and J by 0 bases, leaving 15 bases between them. The CDR3 runs to 18 residues. Looked up from germline, CDR1 is MGHRA and CDR2 is YSYEKL.

The V call is TRBV28, the J call TRBJ1-5, with D uncertain. V lost 4 bases and J lost 9, with 10 bases in between. CDR1 is MDHEN and CDR2 is SYDVKM in the germline V gene. The CDR3 consists of 12 residues. As DNA, the CDR3 is TGTGCCAGCAGTTCCCCCGTCGGGCCCCAGCATTTT. Amino acids: CASSSPVGPQHF.

In its sample, this clone was seen a few times. Other DNA sequences in the same sample also yield this CDR3. V usage is TRBV7-9 and J usage is TRBJ2-1; D gene ambiguous. Germline assignment: CDR1 SEHNR and CDR2 FQNEAQ (reference sequence). The CDR3 contains 12 residues. Trimming removed 5 bases at V and 8 bases at J, with 10 bases between. The CDR3 is CASSATSDEQFF. The CDR3 DNA reads as TGTGCCAGCAGCGCCACTTCGGATGAGCAGTTCTTC. Full variable domain (outside the CDR3, taken from reference TRBV7-9 and TRBJ2-1): DTGVSQNPRHKITKRGQNVTFRCDPISEHNRLYWYRQTLGQGPEFLTYFQNEAQLEKSRLLSDRFSAERPKGSFSTLEIQRTEQGDSAMYLCASSATSDEQFFGPGTRLTVL.

The chain has TRBV7-9 and TRBJ2-3; 10 positions match TRBD2. CDR1 SEHNR and CDR2 FQNEAQ come from the germline V gene (reference sequence). With 6 bases clipped from V and 6 bases from J, the junction kept 3 bases outside the gene matches. CDR3 length: 13 residues. The chain's CDR3 is CASRPSGSDTQYF. The DNA for the CDR3 is TGTGCCAGCAGACCTAGCGGGAGTGATACGCAGTATTTT.

This chain joins TRBV7-9 and TRBJ2-1, with 9 bases that match TRBD2. Germline lookup yields CDR1 SEHNR and CDR2 FQNEAQ (reference sequence). J lost 2 bases, V lost 7 bases, and 9 bases had no gene match. The CDR3 has 16 residues. The CDR3 protein is CASNGGSGSTYNEQFF. The DNA of the CDR3 is TGTGCCAGCAACGGTGGTAGCGGGAGCACCTACAATGAGCAGTTCTTC. Together with reference TRBV7-9 and TRBJ2-1, the CDR3 gives the full variable domain: DTGVSQNPRHKITKRGQNVTFRCDPISEHNRLYWYRQTLGQGPEFLTYFQNEAQLEKSRLLSDRFSAERPKGSFSTLEIQRTEQGDSAMYLCASNGGSGSTYNEQFFGPGTRLTVL.

The chain recombines TRBV19 with TRBJ2-1; 8 positions match TRBD1. The trim removed 5 bases at V and 6 bases at J, leaving 6 bases unmatched. Germline CDR1 and CDR2: LNHDA and SQIVND (reference sequence). The CDR3 has 14 amino acids. The CDR3, as DNA: TGTGCCAGTAGTCCCGTAGGGACAGGCAATGAGCAGTTCTTC. Its translation is CASSPVGTGNEQFF.

The chain links TRBV11-1 to TRBJ2-1, with 9 bases identical to TRBD2. This CDR3 comprises 15 residues. V was clipped by 5 bases and J by 2 bases; unmatched bases: 4. Germline V gene lookup returns CDR1 SGHAT and CDR2 FQDESV (reference sequence). The CDR3 protein is CASSSGRLTYNEQFF. The CDR3 DNA reads TGTGCCAGCAGCAGCGGGAGGCTCACCTACAATGAGCAGTTCTTC.

The J gene is TRBJ2-7, the V gene TRBV6-1; D gene ambiguous. Germline V gene sequence: CDR1 MNHNS, CDR2 SASEGT. Trimming shortened V by 0 bases and J by 1 base, and 16 bases separated the two germline ends. This CDR3 spans 17 amino acids. The DNA for the CDR3 is TGTGCCAGCAGTGAAGCGCGCCAAGCGCATAGATCCTACGAGCAGTACTTC. Translating it yields CASSEARQAHRSYEQYF.

This rearrangement joins TRBV28 to TRBJ1-1; tentatively, D is TRBD1 (6 bases). Trimming shortened V by 4 bases and J by 7 bases, and 16 bases separated the two germline ends. The CDR3 has 14 amino acids. From germline, CDR1 is MDHEN and CDR2 SYDVKM. CDR3 in DNA: TGTGCCAGCAGTTCCAACAGGGAGGGAGATGAAGCTTTCTTT. Residues: CASSSNREGDEAFF.

The CDR3 DNA follows: TGTGCCAGCAGCTTGTCTCAGGGAAGCTCCTACGAGCAGTACTTC. Translation: CASSLSQGSSYEQYF. The rearrangement joins TRBV5-5 to TRBJ2-7; a weak D match, TRBD1 (5 bases). Germline CDR1 and CDR2: SGHKS and YYEKEE (reference sequence). The CDR3 loop spans 15 amino acids. Trimming removed 1 base from V and 0 bases from J, with 11 bases in between.